These 7 T cell receptor beta chains were all obtained from the same sample, sequenced in a study of T cell responses to AZD1222 COVID-19 vaccine. Clones were read by immunoSEQ multiplex PCR, and TCRdb kept only the in-frame ones, dropping some. The sample records about 110,000 clones, more than 70% being singletons. Material: peripheral blood, obtained on day 0 of MenACWY control vaccination. All receptors come from an adult in good health.

This chain joins TRBV9 and TRBJ1-4; TRBD1 matches 7 bases. Trimming removed 3 bases from V and 4 bases from J; junction bases left unmatched: 3. Per germline, CDR1 SGDLS and CDR2 YYNGEE. This CDR3 has 14 amino acids. For the CDR3, the DNA is TGTGCCAGCAGCGCCGGGACAGTTAATGAAAAACTGTTTTTT. Amino acid sequence: CASSAGTVNEKLFF.

The chain links TRBV5-1 to TRBJ1-2; D is unresolved. This CDR3 has 16 amino acids. CDR1 is SGHRS, CDR2 YFSETQ, per germline. Trimming left V 6 bases short and J 5 bases short, with 23 bases between. The CDR3, as DNA: TGCGCCAGCACTATATCCCTGAGGGCTAAAGAATATGGCTACACCTTC. This translates into CASTISLRAKEYGYTF.

The V call is TRBV11-2, the J call TRBJ1-1; D unclear. V dropped 0 bases and J dropped 2 bases, with 10 bases sitting between them. The CDR3 length is 15 residues. CDR1 is SGHAT, CDR2 FQNNGV, per germline. DNA of the CDR3: TGTGCCAGCAGCTTAGATTTGGGAGCAAACACTGAAGCTTTCTTT. It codes for CASSLDLGANTEAFF.

The rearrangement uses TRBV7-2 and TRBJ2-1, with TRBD1 matching 9 bases. CDR1 and CDR2 from the germline V gene are SGHTA and FQGNSA. The CDR3 spans 15 residues. Trimming removed 3 bases from V and 4 bases from J; junction bases left unmatched: 4. Here the CDR3 reads CASSFTGTGYNEQFF. CDR3 nucleotide sequence: TGTGCCAGCAGCTTTACCGGGACAGGGTACAATGAGCAGTTCTTC.

This clone was detected only once. The chain recombines TRBV6-2 or TRBV6-3 with TRBJ1-1; D may be TRBD1 (5 bases). Looked up from germline, CDR1 is MNHEY and CDR2 is SVGEGT. The CDR3 is made up of 14 amino acids. The V gene lost 4 bases and the J gene lost 4 bases, with 13 bases spanning the gap. The CDR3 sequence: CASSSRGVGTEAFF. CDR3 coding DNA: TGTGCCAGCAGTTCCCGGGGGGTAGGCACTGAAGCTTTCTTT.

The chain has TRBV19 and TRBJ2-1; 11 bases are shared with TRBD2. The CDR3 runs to 12 residues. Germline assignment: CDR1 LNHDA and CDR2 SQIVND (reference sequence). J gave up 6 bases and V 8 bases, and 0 bases lay outside the gene matches. CDR3 amino acids: CASLAGGNEQFF. The CDR3 nucleotides are TGTGCCAGTCTAGCGGGGGGCAATGAGCAGTTCTTC.

The chain employs TRBV7-3 and TRBJ2-1; weak D call: TRBD1 (6 bases). Per germline, CDR1 SGHTA and CDR2 FQGTGA. V was clipped by 1 base and J by 8 bases, with 15 bases between them. This CDR3 spans 15 amino acids. The CDR3 loop is CASSLKGQRGHEQFF. As DNA, the CDR3 is TGTGCCAGCAGCTTAAAAGGACAGCGAGGGCATGAGCAGTTCTTC.